A selection of T cell receptor beta chains follows, all from one sample in a study of T cells after yellow fever vaccination. TCRdb processed the 5' RACE reads anew with MiXCR; each CDR3 protein has one entry. This table has approximately 610,000 distinct CDR3 sequences, roughly 17% appearing once. The sample was PBMCs, taken less than 6 days after the first yellow fever vaccination. Receptors originate from a young man who received the YFV17D yellow fever vaccine. Each CDR3 is given with its conserved first and last residue. A D gene is named only where the DNA matches it firmly. The size of a clone is reported for some rows only, either as once, few or many, or as a class for expanded clones.

d_gene: .; abundance: .; j_gene: TRBJ1-2; v_gene: TRBV4-3; CDR3nt: TGCGCCAGCAGCCAAGATGGAGGGAACTATGGCTACACCTTC; CDR3aa: CASSQDGGNYGYTF
d_gene: TRBD1; abundance: .; j_gene: TRBJ1-1; v_gene: TRBV7-7; CDR3nt: TGTGCTAGCAGCTTATCGACAGGGGACACTGAAGCTTTCTTT; CDR3aa: CASSLSTGDTEAFF
d_gene: .; abundance: .; j_gene: TRBJ1-1; v_gene: TRBV4-3; CDR3nt: TGCGCCAGCAGCCAAAAGACAGCTGAAGCTTTCTTT; CDR3aa: CASSQKTAEAFF
d_gene: .; abundance: few; j_gene: TRBJ2-2; v_gene: TRBV7-2; CDR3nt: TGTGCCAGCAGCCCCCTCCCCGGGCGGTTTTCCGGGGAGCTGTTTTTT; CDR3aa: CASSPLPGRFSGELFF
d_gene: .; abundance: once; j_gene: TRBJ1-6; v_gene: TRBV5-1; CDR3nt: TGCGCCAGCAGCTTTATGGGGACCGAGGTCCTCCACTTT; CDR3aa: CASSFMGTEVLHF
d_gene: .; abundance: .; j_gene: TRBJ2-7; v_gene: TRBV5-1; CDR3nt: TGCGCCAGCAGCTTGCCAGGGGAGAGCTCCTACGAGCAGTACTTC; CDR3aa: CASSLPGESSYEQYF
d_gene: .; abundance: .; j_gene: TRBJ2-5; v_gene: TRBV2; CDR3nt: TGTGCCAGCAGTGATTCCTTTGGGGCAGGGAAAGGAAAAGAGACCCAGTACTTC; CDR3aa: CASSDSFGAGKGKETQYF
d_gene: .; abundance: .; j_gene: TRBJ2-7; v_gene: TRBV5-6; CDR3nt: TGTGCCAGCAGCTCGGGTGAGTCGACGGGCGAGCAGTACTTC; CDR3aa: CASSSGESTGEQYF
d_gene: .; abundance: many; j_gene: TRBJ2-5; v_gene: TRBV3-1; CDR3nt: TGTGCTAGCAGCTTAGGGGGGACCCAGTACTTC; CDR3aa: CASSLGGTQYF
d_gene: .; abundance: few; j_gene: TRBJ1-2; v_gene: TRBV28; CDR3nt: TGTGCCAGCCGAACCGGGCCCTATGGCTACACCTTC; CDR3aa: CASRTGPYGYTF
d_gene: .; abundance: .; j_gene: TRBJ2-3; v_gene: TRBV18; CDR3nt: TGTGCCAGCTCACCACCGCGCTTGGGGACAGATACGCAGTATTTT; CDR3aa: CASSPPRLGTDTQYF
d_gene: .; abundance: few; j_gene: TRBJ2-1; v_gene: TRBV15; CDR3nt: TGTGCCACCAGCAGAGATCGGGGCGTTAATGAGCAGTTCTTC; CDR3aa: CATSRDRGVNEQFF
d_gene: TRBD2; abundance: few; j_gene: TRBJ2-5; v_gene: TRBV5-1; CDR3nt: TGCGCCAGCAGCTTGGAGCTAGCGGGGGGGCCAGAGACCCAGTACTTC; CDR3aa: CASSLELAGGPETQYF
d_gene: TRBD1; abundance: .; j_gene: TRBJ2-2; v_gene: TRBV9; CDR3nt: TGTGCCAGCAGCGTACATTTAACAGGGGGCAACACCGGGGAGCTGTTTTTT; CDR3aa: CASSVHLTGGNTGELFF
d_gene: .; abundance: .; j_gene: TRBJ2-3; v_gene: TRBV18; CDR3nt: TGTGCCAGCTCGGCCGGGACTCCGACGGGAGTGGATACGCAGTATTTT; CDR3aa: CASSAGTPTGVDTQYF
d_gene: .; abundance: .; j_gene: TRBJ2-7; v_gene: TRBV6-5; CDR3nt: TGTGCCAGCAGTTATACTCAGGGATTGAGGGAGCAGTACTTC; CDR3aa: CASSYTQGLREQYF